This T cell receptor (beta chain) was captured in a study of CD8 T cells in ankylosing spondylitis. General study points: Seemingly characteristic of ankylosing spondylitis blood was a TCR beta motif consisting of 7 or 8 highly homologous variants. As for the disease-linked clones, they showed a CD8+ phenotype and occurred at relatively low frequencies in peripheral blood. According to the report, clones linked to the disease were significantly enriched in matched synovial fluid samples taken from ankylosing spondylitis patients.

TCR beta libraries were made by quantitative 5'-RACE with molecular barcodes. TCRdb processed the 5' RACE reads anew with MiXCR; each CDR3 protein has one entry. The sample records about 440,000 distinct CDR3 sequences, approximately 17% being singletons. This clonotype was picked up a small number of times. Its antigen remains unknown. The CDR3 is made up of 12 amino acids. Germline CDR1 is SEHNR and CDR2 is FQNEAQ (reference sequence). The J segment lost 4 bases and the V segment lost 5 bases, leaving 1 base of the junction unmatched. Sequencing input: blood, either unsorted or a sorted T cell fraction (not recorded which). The sequence came from a male donor with ankylosing spondylitis. This chain links TRBV7-9 with TRBJ2-5, with 7 bases fitting TRBD1. CDR3 protein: CASSQGVETQYF. CDR3 coding DNA: TGTGCCAGCAGCCAGGGGGTAGAGACCCAGTACTTC.